These 31 T cell receptor beta chains originate from one sample sequenced in a study of cytomegalovirus exposure and HLA in healthy donors. PCR was performed using 60 Vbeta and 13 Jbeta primers. Clones were read by immunoSEQ multiplex PCR, and TCRdb kept only the in-frame ones, dropping some. The sample holds about 170,000 clones; 60% to 85% are singletons and the top ten take 0.6% to 0.95%. Sequences were obtained from PBMCs. These TCRs come from a female donor in good health and CMV-seronegative.

This clone was recorded a few times. The chain couples TRBV20-1 to TRBJ2-3; D is unresolved. Trimming removed 2 bases at V and 5 bases at J, with 5 bases between. The germline V gene encodes CDR1 DFQATT and CDR2 SNEGSKA (reference sequence). The CDR3 has 11 residues. CDR3 nucleotides: TGCAGTGCTAGACCCCTAGATACGCAGTATTTT. It encodes CSARPLDTQYF.

J is TRBJ1-3 and V is TRBV4-3; possibly TRBD1 for D (5 bases). V was pared by 1 base and J by 3 bases, with 7 bases between. Per germline, CDR1 LGHNA and CDR2 YSLEER. The CDR3 extends over 14 amino acids. The CDR3 region has the DNA TGCGCCAGCAGCCAAGCAGGGATTGGAAACACCATATATTTT. Protein product: CASSQAGIGNTIYF.

As regards this clone: An end of the junction does not agree with germline; a read error may underlie this. V and J are TRBV28 and TRBJ1-1; D is unresolved. Germline V gene data show CDR1 as MDHEN and CDR2 as SYDVKM. The CDR3 sequence is 14 residues long. CDR3 sequence reads: CASRAGLVNAEAFF. The CDR3 nucleotides are TGTGCCAGCAGGGCGGGTTTGGTGAACGCTGAAGCTTTCTTT.

This clone came up once. The chain combines TRBV9 with TRBJ2-1; D may be TRBD2 (6 bases). V was shortened by 0 bases and J by 3 bases, with 13 bases between the two germline ends. The CDR3 totals 16 residues. Germline V gives CDR1 SGDLS, CDR2 YYNGEE. CDR3 amino acids: CASSVGSSAGYNEQFF. For the CDR3, the DNA is TGTGCCAGCAGCGTAGGCTCTAGCGCGGGCTACAATGAGCAGTTCTTC.

V gene TRBV4-3 combines with J gene TRBJ2-7, with TRBD1 identical over 9 bases. This CDR3 comprises 16 residues. CDR1 and CDR2 from the germline V gene are LGHNA and YSLEER. V was pared by 0 bases and J by 3 bases, with 6 bases of the junction left unmatched. Here the CDR3 reads CASSQETGGGGYEQYF. The CDR3 bases are TGCGCCAGCAGCCAAGAGACAGGGGGTGGGGGCTACGAGCAGTACTTC.

The chain has TRBV5-6 and TRBJ2-3; 7 bases are shared with TRBD2. The germline V gene has CDR1 SGHDT and CDR2 YYEEEE. V shed 3 bases, J shed 0 bases, and the junction held 7 bases outside the gene matches. This CDR3 is built from 16 residues. The CDR3 nucleotides are TGTGCCAGCAGCTCTCTGGGGGGGGATAGCACAGATACGCAGTATTTT. It is translated as CASSSLGGDSTDTQYF.

This chain joins TRBV12-5 and TRBJ2-5; 9 bases agree with TRBD2. V was clipped by 2 bases and J by 4 bases; unmatched bases: 5. This CDR3 region has 15 residues. Germline V lookup: CDR1 LGHNT, CDR2 FRNRAP. The CDR3: CASGLSAGGGETQYF. For the CDR3, the DNA is TGTGCTAGTGGTTTGAGTGCGGGAGGGGGAGAGACCCAGTACTTC.

CDR3 sequence: CASSESVVNYGYTF. CDR3 sequence (DNA): TGTGCCAGCAGTGAATCGGTGGTTAACTATGGCTACACCTTC. The chain links TRBV2 to TRBJ1-2; no clear D. V lost 2 bases to trimming and J lost 1 base, with 8 bases between them. The CDR3 runs 14 residues. CDR1 and CDR2 (germline): SNHLY, FYNNEI.

CDR3 bases: TGCAGCGTCCAAGACAGTTTGAACACTGAAGCTTTCTTT. Its translation: CSVQDSLNTEAFF. The chain is built from TRBV29-1 and TRBJ1-1, with D possibly TRBD1 on 5 matching bases. The V end was cut by 6 bases, the J end by 0 bases, with 11 bases between. CDR1 and CDR2 (germline): SQVTM, ANQGSEA. This CDR3 has 13 residues.

This clone turned up a few times. This sequence joins TRBV19 and TRBJ2-5; D is perhaps TRBD1 (5 bases). The CDR3 spans 13 residues. Between the trimmed V and J ends, which lost 10 bases and 5 bases, there was a span of 17 bases. Germline CDR1 LNHDA, CDR2 SQIVND (reference sequence). CDR3 sequence reads: CATQAGWSETQYF. In DNA, the CDR3 is TGTGCCACCCAAGCAGGGTGGTCGGAGACCCAGTACTTC. Full variable domain (rest looked up from reference TRBV19 and TRBJ2-5): DGGITQSPKYLFRKEGQNVTLSCEQNLNHDAMYWYRQDPGQGLRLIYYSQIVNDFQKGDIAEGYSVSREKKESFPLTVTSAQKNPTAFYLCATQAGWSETQYFGPGTRLLVL.

The chain recombines TRBV30 with TRBJ2-4, with 8 bases that match TRBD1. The V gene end was trimmed by 6 bases and the J gene end by 4 bases; junction bases not matched to a gene: 5. From germline, CDR1 is GTSNPN and CDR2 SVGIG (reference sequence). The CDR3 loop spans 13 amino acids. This CDR3 reads CACATGAKNIQYF. CDR3 bases: TGTGCCTGTGCGACAGGGGCTAAAAACATTCAGTACTTC.

This chain uses TRBV18 with TRBJ2-1, with D possibly TRBD2 on 5 matching bases. The CDR3 length is 17 residues. Trimming stripped 4 bases from V and 6 bases from J, with 22 bases between. In germline, CDR1 is KGHSH, CDR2 LQKENI. The CDR3 region has the DNA TGTGCCAGCTCACTCCAGCCCCCCGGGATAACTGCCAATGAGCAGTTCTTC. Its translation: CASSLQPPGITANEQFF.

The chain uses TRBV4-2 and TRBJ2-3, with 14 positions matching TRBD2. J lost 5 bases, V lost 4 bases, and 5 bases had no gene match. The CDR3 is made up of 16 amino acids. Germline V CDR1 and CDR2: LGHNA, YNFKEQ. This CDR3 reads CASSRTGLAGEDTQYF. The DNA of the CDR3 is TGTGCCAGCAGCCGTACGGGACTAGCGGGGGAAGATACGCAGTATTTT.

The rearrangement uses TRBV5-4 and TRBJ2-2; a weak D match, TRBD2 (6 bases). Germline CDR1 and CDR2: SGHNT and YYREEE (reference sequence). Trimming left V 4 bases short and J 6 bases short, with 16 bases between. The CDR3 length is 15 residues. CDR3 residues: CASSRVTPGAGELFF. As DNA, the CDR3 is TGTGCCAGCAGCAGGGTCACTCCGGGGGCCGGGGAGCTGTTTTTT.

The chain recombines TRBV19 with TRBJ2-7; D is undetermined. The CDR3 has 13 residues. Germline V lookup: CDR1 LNHDA, CDR2 SQIVND (reference sequence). Deletions cut 3 bases from V and 0 bases from J, with 6 bases between. CDR3 protein: CASSMVDSYEQYF. The DNA for the CDR3 is TGTGCCAGTAGTATGGTAGACTCCTACGAGCAGTACTTC.

V gene TRBV7-6 combines with J gene TRBJ2-3, with 9 bases that match TRBD2. Germline trimming cut 1 base from V and 4 bases from J; bases unmatched to any gene: 9. The germline gives CDR1 SGHVS, CDR2 FNYEAQ. CDR3 length: 17 residues. The CDR3 coding sequence is TGTGCCAGCAGCTTAGGGCCGGCGGGAGGGCCTTCAGATACGCAGTATTTT. Its protein product is CASSLGPAGGPSDTQYF.

The chain couples TRBV5-1 to TRBJ2-3, with 11 bases aligning to TRBD2. This CDR3 has 17 residues. V was pared by 1 base and J by 1 base, with 5 bases of the junction left unmatched. Germline-derived CDR1 and CDR2 are SGHRS and YFSETQ. CDR3 DNA sequence: TGCGCCAGCAGCTTGTTTAGCGGGAGGGGAGGCACAGATACGCAGTATTTT. Encoded protein: CASSLFSGRGGTDTQYF.

This chain links TRBV4-2 with TRBJ2-1, with 10 bases lining up with TRBD2. V was pared by 4 bases and J by 9 bases, with 18 bases of the junction left unmatched. The CDR3 loop spans 18 amino acids. CDR1 and CDR2 from the germline V gene are LGHNA and YNFKEQ. CDR3 in amino acids: CASSRRQPAGGSAGEQFF. CDR3 nucleotides: TGTGCCAGCAGCCGCCGACAGCCAGCGGGGGGGAGTGCGGGTGAGCAGTTCTTC.

The chain employs TRBV5-1 and TRBJ2-1; 13 bases line up with TRBD2. The CDR3 length is 15 residues. After removal of 0 bases from V and 9 bases from J, the junction contained 3 bases not matched to a gene. Germline V lookup: CDR1 SGHRS, CDR2 YFSETQ. This CDR3 is CASSLATSGGSEQFF. CDR3 DNA sequence: TGCGCCAGCAGCTTGGCGACTAGCGGGGGGTCTGAGCAGTTCTTC.

The V and J genes are TRBV28 and TRBJ2-1; D may be TRBD1 (7 bases). Germline V gene data show CDR1 as MDHEN and CDR2 as SYDVKM. The ends were cut back, 7 bases at V and 4 bases at J, with 14 bases in the middle. The CDR3 extends over 14 amino acids. The CDR3 sequence: CASTGGQWYNEQFF. CDR3 sequence (DNA): TGTGCCAGCACCGGGGGACAGTGGTACAATGAGCAGTTCTTC.

The genes are TRBV9 and TRBJ1-4; D call uncertain. Germline lookup yields CDR1 SGDLS and CDR2 YYNGEE. Between the trimmed V and J ends, which lost 4 bases and 7 bases, there was a span of 14 bases. This CDR3 has 14 residues. The CDR3 region has the DNA TGTGCCAGCAGCACCTCAGGCTACCCTGAAAAACTGTTTTTT. As protein: CASSTSGYPEKLFF. The whole variable domain, filled in from reference TRBV9 and TRBJ1-4, reads DSGVTQTPKHLITATGQRVTLRCSPRSGDLSVYWYQQSLDQGLQFLIQYYNGEERAKGNILERFSAQQFPDLHSELNLSSLELGDSALYFCASSTSGYPEKLFFGSGTQLSVL.

V and J are TRBV25-1 and TRBJ1-3; the D gene is possibly TRBD1 (5 bases). Trimming took 3 bases from V and 0 from J, leaving 9 bases between them. This CDR3 is 15 amino acids long. Germline assignment: CDR1 MGHDK and CDR2 SYGVNS. Here the CDR3 reads CASSDTGFSGNTIYF. The CDR3 nucleotides are TGTGCCAGCAGTGATACAGGCTTCTCTGGAAACACCATATATTTT.

A few counts support this clone. The genes are TRBV18 and TRBJ2-2; D call uncertain. The CDR3 spans 15 residues. V lost 3 bases to trimming and J lost 0 bases, with 8 bases between them. Germline CDR1 KGHSH, CDR2 LQKENI. The DNA of the CDR3 is TGTGCCAGCTCACCGACCAGGTCGAACACCGGGGAGCTGTTTTTT. It specifies CASSPTRSNTGELFF.

This chain joins TRBV7-8 and TRBJ1-2, with TRBD1 matching 8 bases. The germline CDR1 and CDR2 sequences are SGHVS and FQNEAQ. The trim removed 5 bases at V and 1 base at J, leaving 9 bases unmatched. The CDR3 covers 16 residues. The CDR3 DNA follows: TGTGCCAGCAGCCAAATAGGACAGGGCGTTAACTATGGCTACACCTTC. This codes for CASSQIGQGVNYGYTF.

The CDR3 nucleotides read TGTGCCAGTAGTATGGGGCGAACAGGGACCTATGGCTACACCTTC. The encoded protein is CASSMGRTGTYGYTF. The rearrangement links TRBV19 to TRBJ1-2, with D perhaps TRBD1 (6 bases). Germline V lookup: CDR1 LNHDA, CDR2 SQIVND (reference sequence). V lost 3 bases to trimming and J lost 4 bases, with 15 bases between them. There are 15 residues in the CDR3.

This CDR3 reads CASRGGLNEKLFF. CDR3 DNA: TGTGCCAGTCGGGGAGGATTGAATGAAAAACTGTTTTTT. The V gene is TRBV19, the J gene TRBJ1-4; D is uncertain. With 8 bases removed from V and 5 bases from J, the gap between germline ends came to 12 bases. The CDR3 has 13 amino acids. Germline lookup yields CDR1 LNHDA and CDR2 SQIVND (reference sequence).

J is TRBJ2-7 and V is TRBV5-1, with 8 nucleotides matching TRBD1. The length of the CDR3 is 14 residues. J was trimmed by 2 bases and V by 5 bases; bases with no gene match: 6. Germline V gene sequence: CDR1 SGHRS, CDR2 YFSETQ. CDR3 region: CASRSPGQAYEQYF. CDR3 DNA: TGCGCCAGCAGGTCTCCGGGACAGGCCTACGAGCAGTACTTC.

CDR3 sequence: CAETGGTRNNTEAFF. CDR3 bases: TGTGCCGAGACAGGGGGAACGAGAAATAACACTGAAGCTTTCTTT. The chain combines TRBV7-9 with TRBJ1-1; 9 bases agree with TRBD1. The junction had 12 bases not matched to a gene; V was cut back by 11 bases and J by 2 bases. The CDR3 runs to 15 residues. CDR1 is SEHNR, CDR2 FQNEAQ, per germline (reference sequence).

The chain couples TRBV6-1 to TRBJ2-3; D may be TRBD1 (5 bases). The CDR3 sequence is 13 residues long. The V and J ends lost 11 bases and 0 bases respectively, with 12 bases between them. CDR1 and CDR2 from the germline V gene are MNHNS and SASEGT. The CDR3 here is CASGIASTDTQYF. CDR3 sequence (DNA): TGTGCCTCAGGGATAGCAAGCACAGATACGCAGTATTTT.

The V and J genes are TRBV7-9 and TRBJ2-1, with 10 bases fitting TRBD1. The CDR3 spans 15 residues. Germline CDR1 reads SEHNR; CDR2 reads FQNEAQ (reference sequence). With V trimmed by 5 bases and J by 4 bases, 5 bases remained unmatched. CDR3 residues: CASSLWTGGYNEQFF. The CDR3 DNA sequence: TGTGCCAGCAGCCTCTGGACAGGGGGTTACAATGAGCAGTTCTTC.

This clone was seen a single time. The chain links TRBV29-1 to TRBJ1-2, with 7 bases lining up with TRBD1. J gave up 5 bases and V 0 bases, and 6 bases lay outside the gene matches. Germline-derived CDR1 and CDR2 are SQVTM and ANQGSEA. The CDR3 is made up of 14 amino acids. The CDR3 region is CSVEDRGRGYGYTF. CDR3 in DNA: TGCAGCGTTGAAGATCGGGGCAGGGGGTATGGCTACACCTTC.